Listed here are 31 T cell receptor beta chains from one sample, sequenced in a study of radiation and T cells in renal cell carcinoma. The sample's time point: blood 2 weeks post-SBRT. Treatment denoted: 15 Gy SBRT to primary tumor, nephrectomy 4 weeks later. Sequenced by immunoSEQ multiplex PCR; TCRdb stores in-frame clones only, minus some. The data hold roughly 130,000 clones, with more than 80% observed a single time. The specimen comprised blood, sampled from a patient whose treatment included radiotherapy and nephrectomy. All receptors derive from a woman aged 55-70 years with renal cell carcinoma.

V is TRBV27 and J is TRBJ2-7; D call uncertain. Germline V lookup: CDR1 MNHEY, CDR2 SMNVEV (reference sequence). The CDR3 runs to 13 residues. V lost 2 bases to trimming and J lost 4 bases, with 9 bases between them. CDR3 residues: CASSLINPYEQYF. In DNA, the CDR3 is TGTGCCAGCAGTTTAATCAACCCGTACGAGCAGTACTTC.

The V and J genes are TRBV4-2 and TRBJ2-7, with 7 bases identical to TRBD2. This CDR3 is built from 15 residues. The V and J ends lost 1 base and 2 bases, in that order; junction bases with no gene match: 5. Per the germline V gene, CDR1 is LGHNA and CDR2 is YNFKEQ. DNA of the CDR3: TGTGCCAGCAGCCAAGGCGGACTAGGAACCTACGAGCAGTACTTC. Protein sequence: CASSQGGLGTYEQYF.

The chain employs TRBV5-4 and TRBJ1-3; possible D gene TRBD1, 6 bases. Germline CDR1 is SGHNT and CDR2 is YYREEE (reference sequence). The CDR3 runs 14 residues. The V end was cut by 2 bases, the J end by 4 bases, with 10 bases between. CDR3 bases: TGTGCCAGCAGCTTCAGGGGCGAGGGAAACACCATATATTTT. This encodes CASSFRGEGNTIYF.

The chain joins TRBV19 to TRBJ2-1; 12 bases map to TRBD2. V gave up 7 bases and J gave up 7 bases; unmatched junction bases: 17. The CDR3 consists of 18 residues. CDR1 LNHDA and CDR2 SQIVND come from the germline V gene (reference sequence). The CDR3 loop reads CASKISASGRALGNEQFF. DNA for the CDR3: TGTGCCAGTAAAATCTCGGCTAGCGGGAGGGCCTTGGGGAATGAGCAGTTCTTC.

V usage is TRBV19 and J usage is TRBJ2-2, with TRBD1 matching over 8 bases. Trimming at V came to 4 bases and at J to 1 base, leaving 2 bases not matched to a gene. Germline lookup yields CDR1 LNHDA and CDR2 SQIVND (reference sequence). This CDR3 is 15 amino acids long. This CDR3 reads CASSKGTGNTGELFF. CDR3 DNA: TGTGCCAGTAGTAAAGGGACAGGGAACACCGGGGAGCTGTTTTTT.

Points on this clone: The germline gene is not matched at one end of the junction; a read error may be the cause. The V call is TRBV18, the J call TRBJ1-1; 10 bases match TRBD1. CDR1 is KGHSH, CDR2 LQKENI, per germline. The CDR3 runs to 14 residues. The CDR3 nucleotides are TGTGCCAGCTCAACACCGGGACAGGGGACTGAAGCTTTCTTT. Residues: CASSTPGQGTEAFF.

This chain joins TRBV4-1 and TRBJ1-2, with 7 nucleotides matching TRBD1. Trimming took 0 bases from V and 2 from J; bases not matched to a gene: 9. The CDR3 sequence is 17 residues long. Germline assignment: CDR1 MGHRA and CDR2 YSYEKL. The chain's CDR3 is CASSQDATGYTNYGYTF. CDR3 nucleotides: TGCGCCAGCAGCCAAGATGCGACAGGGTATACCAACTATGGCTACACCTTC.

V usage is TRBV4-2 and J usage is TRBJ2-1; D remains unclear. CDR1 LGHNA and CDR2 YNFKEQ come from the germline V gene. V lost 0 bases and J 9 bases, leaving 15 bases between the germline ends. This CDR3 is 15 amino acids long. The CDR3 is CASSQDNEARGEQFF. The CDR3 DNA follows: TGTGCCAGCAGCCAAGATAATGAAGCCCGTGGTGAGCAGTTCTTC.

This clone appeared a few times. This chain joins TRBV27 and TRBJ2-1, with 7 bases matching TRBD2. In germline, CDR1 is MNHEY, CDR2 SMNVEV (reference sequence). With V trimmed by 6 bases and J by 9 bases, 8 bases remained unmatched. The CDR3 loop spans 13 amino acids. CDR3 in DNA: TGTGCCAGCAGGTGGGCGGGAGAGCTTGAGCAGTTCTTC. Its translation is CASRWAGELEQFF.

The V and J genes are TRBV5-1 and TRBJ2-7; D gene unclear. This CDR3 spans 14 amino acids. Germline V gene sequence: CDR1 SGHRS, CDR2 YFSETQ. The V and J ends lost 0 bases and 5 bases respectively, with 12 bases between them. CDR3 sequence (DNA): TGCGCCAGCAGCTTGGGTAGGGTTCTCCACGAGCAGTACTTC. This gives the protein CASSLGRVLHEQYF.

The gene calls are TRBV6-5 and TRBJ2-3, with D uncertain. CDR3 length equals 12 residues. CDR1 is MNHEY, CDR2 SVGAGI, per germline. V was trimmed by 6 bases and J by 0 bases, leaving 4 bases between them. The CDR3 sequence is CASRFSTDTQYF. The DNA for the CDR3 is TGTGCCAGCAGGTTTAGCACAGATACGCAGTATTTT.

The chain couples TRBV6-5 to TRBJ1-2; tentatively, D is TRBD1 (5 bases). V lost 0 bases and J lost 7, with 12 bases in between. Germline values: CDR1 MNHEY, CDR2 SVGAGI. This CDR3 has 14 amino acids. This CDR3 reads CASSYSGGSSGYTF. The CDR3 DNA follows: TGTGCCAGCAGTTACTCGGGGGGGTCCAGTGGCTACACCTTC.

This clone was counted at least ten times. The CDR3 DNA sequence: TGTGCCAGCAGTGTAGGCCCCAGGGGGCACGAGCAGTACTTC. It specifies CASSVGPRGHEQYF. The rearrangement uses TRBV2 and TRBJ2-7; 8 bases are a match to TRBD1. V was pared by 4 bases and J by 5 bases, with 7 bases of the junction left unmatched. The CDR3 runs 14 residues. Germline loops: CDR1 SNHLY, CDR2 FYNNEI.

The gene calls are TRBV4-1 and TRBJ2-2; 7 nucleotides align to TRBD2. V lost 0 bases and J lost 0; bases outside the gene matches: 4. The CDR3 loop spans 17 amino acids. CDR1 and CDR2 from the germline V gene are MGHRA and YSYEKL. Here the CDR3 reads CASSQDGAGANTGELFF. The CDR3 nucleotides are TGCGCCAGCAGCCAAGATGGGGCGGGGGCGAACACCGGGGAGCTGTTTTTT.

J is TRBJ1-5 and V is TRBV28; no definite D call. The germline V gene encodes CDR1 MDHEN and CDR2 SYDVKM. V gave up 5 bases and J gave up 2 bases, with 13 bases separating them. The CDR3 sequence is 15 residues long. CDR3 region: CASSRIRRGNQPQHF. The DNA for the CDR3 is TGTGCCAGCAGTCGAATCCGCCGGGGCAATCAGCCCCAGCATTTT.

This rearrangement joins TRBV5-1 to TRBJ1-4, with D maybe TRBD1 (5 bases). Looked up from germline, CDR1 is SGHRS and CDR2 is YFSETQ. The CDR3 sequence is 15 residues long. The V gene lost 3 bases and the J gene lost 5 bases, with 14 bases spanning the gap. CDR3 coding DNA: TGCGCCAGCAGCTCGCTCTGGGGGGAGAATGAAAAACTGTTTTTT. Amino acid sequence: CASSSLWGENEKLFF.

This clone was detected once. The V call is TRBV6-5, the J call TRBJ1-2; D is perhaps TRBD1 (6 bases). CDR3 length equals 13 residues. With 6 bases removed from V and 2 bases from J, the gap between germline ends came to 10 bases. The germline V gene encodes CDR1 MNHEY and CDR2 SVGAGI. The CDR3 loop is CASSYRVNYGYTF. The CDR3 DNA is TGTGCCAGCAGCTACAGGGTGAACTATGGCTACACCTTC.

This clone was counted a few times. The chain employs TRBV18 and TRBJ1-1; unclear D gene. The germline gives CDR1 KGHSH, CDR2 LQKENI. Trimming removed 1 base at V and 3 bases at J, with 6 bases between. The CDR3 totals 13 residues. The CDR3 region has the DNA TGTGCCAGCTCACCACTAGGGCACACTGAAGCTTTCTTT. The encoded protein is CASSPLGHTEAFF.

This chain connects TRBV29-1 to TRBJ2-1, with TRBD1 identical over 10 bases. The length of the CDR3 is 13 residues. Losses at the gene ends were 6 bases for V and 9 bases for J; bases not matched to a gene: 8. In germline, CDR1 is SQVTM, CDR2 ANQGSEA. In nucleotides, the CDR3 is TGCAGCGTAGGGACAGGGGCCATGGGTGAGCAGTTCTTC. Residues: CSVGTGAMGEQFF.

The genes are TRBV6-5 and TRBJ1-1, with D uncertain. V lost 4 bases and J 2 bases, leaving 11 bases between the germline ends. Per the germline V gene, CDR1 is MNHEY and CDR2 is SVGAGI. This CDR3 comprises 14 residues. This chain's CDR3 is CASSFYSGNTEAFF. CDR3 sequence (DNA): TGTGCCAGCAGTTTCTATAGCGGAAACACTGAAGCTTTCTTT.

The chain carries TRBV5-1 and TRBJ2-7; 8 bases fit TRBD1. With V trimmed by 4 bases and J by 2 bases, 5 bases remained unmatched. This CDR3 has 14 amino acids. Germline V CDR1 and CDR2: SGHRS, YFSETQ. The chain's CDR3 is CASSPGTGPYEQYF. CDR3 nucleotides: TGCGCCAGCAGCCCCGGGACAGGTCCCTACGAGCAGTACTTC.

This clone was observed a few times. The chain has TRBV6-1 and TRBJ1-6; D perhaps matches TRBD1 (5 bases). With 3 bases removed from V and 7 bases from J, the gap between germline ends came to 13 bases. Germline V lookup: CDR1 MNHNS, CDR2 SASEGT. The CDR3 is 15 amino acids. The CDR3 DNA reads TGTGCCAGCAGTGACTTGACAGCAGACAATTCACCCCTCCACTTT. It codes for CASSDLTADNSPLHF.

The chain combines TRBV5-5 with TRBJ1-1; D not resolved. The CDR3 is made up of 14 amino acids. V gave up 0 bases and J gave up 1 base, with 7 bases separating them. From germline, CDR1 is SGHKS and CDR2 YYEKEE (reference sequence). The CDR3 region has the DNA TGTGCCAGCAGCTTGGGAAACGCGAACACTGAAGCTTTCTTT. Translated, it gives CASSLGNANTEAFF.

The rearrangement uses TRBV7-2 and TRBJ1-2, with D perhaps matching TRBD1 (5 bases). Germline lookup yields CDR1 SGHTA and CDR2 FQGNSA. The CDR3 sequence is 17 residues long. Trimming took off 1 base at V and 0 bases at J, with 15 bases between the two ends. CDR3 protein: CASSLDGTPRANYGYTF. The CDR3 DNA sequence: TGTGCCAGCAGCTTAGACGGGACTCCCAGGGCTAACTATGGCTACACCTTC.

This clone was picked up many times. This chain uses TRBV27 with TRBJ1-5; no clear D gene. The V end was cut by 6 bases, the J end by 4 bases, with 10 bases between. The CDR3 sequence is 13 residues long. In germline, CDR1 is MNHEY, CDR2 SMNVEV (reference sequence). The CDR3 loop reads CASSYRENQPQHF. CDR3 nucleotide sequence: TGTGCCAGCAGCTACCGGGAGAATCAGCCCCAGCATTTT.

J is TRBJ1-2 and V is TRBV19, with 10 bases fitting TRBD1. Trimming cost V 6 bases and J 4 bases; bases outside gene matches: 14. Germline V gene sequence: CDR1 LNHDA, CDR2 SQIVND (reference sequence). The CDR3 contains 17 residues. CDR3 in amino acids: CASSTVPGQGTGYGYTF. Written as DNA, the CDR3 is TGTGCCAGTAGCACCGTCCCGGGACAGGGGACGGGCTATGGCTACACCTTC.

The V call is TRBV7-9, the J call TRBJ1-2; no firm D call. Looked up from germline, CDR1 is SEHNR and CDR2 is FQNEAQ (reference sequence). The length of the CDR3 is 14 residues. V lost 5 bases, J lost 6 bases, and 16 bases lay in between. Here the CDR3 reads CASSKRTPSDGYTF. CDR3 DNA sequence: TGTGCCAGCAGCAAAAGGACCCCCTCGGATGGCTACACCTTC. Based on the CDR3 plus reference TRBV7-9 and TRBJ1-2, the full variable domain is DTGVSQNPRHKITKRGQNVTFRCDPISEHNRLYWYRQTLGQGPEFLTYFQNEAQLEKSRLLSDRFSAERPKGSFSTLEIQRTEQGDSAMYLCASSKRTPSDGYTFGSGTRLTVV.

A few counts support this clone. A junction boundary mismatches the germline segment, possibly from a read error. V is TRBV7-7 and J is TRBJ2-3, with TRBD2 identical over 10 bases. CDR1 and CDR2 from the germline V gene are SSHAT and FNYEAQ (reference sequence). The CDR3 has 15 residues. The CDR3 DNA follows: TGTGCTAGCAGCCCGGGACTAGCGCACACAGATACGCAGTATTTT. Translation: CASSPGLAHTDTQYF.

The CDR3 DNA reads as TGTGCCAGCAGCGTTGGGACAGAAGCCTACGAGCAGTACTTC. Translating it yields CASSVGTEAYEQYF. The chain has TRBV9 and TRBJ2-7, with TRBD1 matching 7 bases. This CDR3 has 14 amino acids. Germline lookup yields CDR1 SGDLS and CDR2 YYNGEE. Unmatched junction bases numbered 4, after V lost 2 bases and J lost 2 bases.

This rearrangement joins TRBV28 to TRBJ1-2; D unclear. Germline values: CDR1 MDHEN, CDR2 SYDVKM. The V end was cut by 10 bases, the J end by 8 bases, with 17 bases between. This CDR3 spans 12 amino acids. The CDR3 sequence is CAIPAYMGGYTF. The CDR3 DNA is TGTGCCATCCCGGCCTACATGGGAGGCTACACCTTC.

This chain connects TRBV30 to TRBJ1-6; D ambiguous. Germline CDR1 and CDR2: GTSNPN and SVGIG (reference sequence). The ends were cut back, 2 bases at V and 5 bases at J, with 13 bases in the middle. The CDR3 is made up of 15 amino acids. CDR3 sequence reads: CAWSYVKGDNSPLHF. The CDR3 region has the DNA TGTGCCTGGAGTTATGTCAAGGGAGATAATTCACCCCTCCACTTT.